Included here is one T cell receptor beta chain sequence, with context. Per the original data handling: Amplification of reference gene primers was used by the study to estimate nucleated cell counts. Method: immunoSEQ multiplex PCR; TCRdb's copy keeps in-frame clones and lacks some. The V and J calls and clone size are taken from that table; D and trimming were inferred from the DNA. There are about 180,000 clones in the sample; 70% to 90% occur only once, and 2.5% to 3.5% lies in the top ten. This entry is derived from a study of blood T cell repertoires in COVID-19. Looking at the study overall: COVID-19 samples collected from the United States, Italy and Spain covered acute and convalescent phases. T cells, B-cell-depleted T cells, or PBMCs supplied cDNA or gDNA.

This CDR3 comprises 20 residues. V was pared by 5 bases and J by 1 base, with 28 bases between. The germline CDR1 and CDR2 sequences are MNHEY and SMNVEV (reference sequence). Material: peripheral blood. The clonotype originates from a man aged 55 to 70 with acute or convalescent COVID-19. V gene TRBV27 combines with J gene TRBJ2-3, with D possibly TRBD1 on 5 matching bases. Written as DNA, the CDR3 is TGTGCCAGCAGTCGCATCCTCCCAGGGCGGCCAATGCCCCGCACAGATACGCAGTATTTT. This encodes CASSRILPGRPMPRTDTQYF.